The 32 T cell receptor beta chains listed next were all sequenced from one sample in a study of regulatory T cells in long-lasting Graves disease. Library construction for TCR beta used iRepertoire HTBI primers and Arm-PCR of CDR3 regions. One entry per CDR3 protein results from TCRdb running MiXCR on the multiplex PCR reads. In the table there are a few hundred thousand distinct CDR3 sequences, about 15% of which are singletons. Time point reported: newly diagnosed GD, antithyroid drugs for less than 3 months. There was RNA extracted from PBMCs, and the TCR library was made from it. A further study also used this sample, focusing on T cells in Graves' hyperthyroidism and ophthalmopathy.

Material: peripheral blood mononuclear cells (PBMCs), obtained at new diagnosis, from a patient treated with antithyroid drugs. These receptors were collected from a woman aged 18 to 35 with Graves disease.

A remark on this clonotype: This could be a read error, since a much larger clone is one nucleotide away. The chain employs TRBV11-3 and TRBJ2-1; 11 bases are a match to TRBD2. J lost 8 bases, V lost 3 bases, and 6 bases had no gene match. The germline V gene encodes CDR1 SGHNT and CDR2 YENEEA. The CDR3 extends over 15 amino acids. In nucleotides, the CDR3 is TGTGCCAGCAGCTTTCAGGGACTAGCGGTCGATGAGCAGTTCTTC. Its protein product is CASSFQGLAVDEQFF.

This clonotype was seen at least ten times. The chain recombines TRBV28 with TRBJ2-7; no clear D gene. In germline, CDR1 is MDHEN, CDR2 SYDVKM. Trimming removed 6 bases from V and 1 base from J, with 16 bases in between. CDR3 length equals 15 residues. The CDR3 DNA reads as TGTGCCAGCAGCCCCGACGTCACACAGTCCTACGAGCAGTACTTC. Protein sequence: CASSPDVTQSYEQYF.

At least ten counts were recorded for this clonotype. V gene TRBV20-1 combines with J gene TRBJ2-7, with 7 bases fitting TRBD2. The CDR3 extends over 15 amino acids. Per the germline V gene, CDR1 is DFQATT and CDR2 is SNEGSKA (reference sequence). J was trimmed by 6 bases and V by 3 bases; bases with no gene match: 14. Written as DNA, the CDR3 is TGCAGTGCTAGTATCATCGGCGGGAGATCTTCCGAGCAGTACTTC. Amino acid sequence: CSASIIGGRSSEQYF.

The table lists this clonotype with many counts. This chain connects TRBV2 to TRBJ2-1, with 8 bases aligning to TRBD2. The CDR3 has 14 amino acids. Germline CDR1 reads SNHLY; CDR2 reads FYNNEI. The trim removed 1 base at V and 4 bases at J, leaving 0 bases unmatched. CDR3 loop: CASSEGLAYNEQFF. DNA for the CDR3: TGTGCCAGCAGTGAAGGACTAGCGTACAATGAGCAGTTCTTC.

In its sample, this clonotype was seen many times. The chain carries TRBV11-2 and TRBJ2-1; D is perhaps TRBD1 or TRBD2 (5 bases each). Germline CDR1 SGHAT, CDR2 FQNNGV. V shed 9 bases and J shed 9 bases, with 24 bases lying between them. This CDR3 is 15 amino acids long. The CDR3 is CASALGVGSMVEQFF. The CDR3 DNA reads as TGTGCCAGTGCGTTGGGGGTTGGGAGCATGGTTGAGCAGTTCTTC.

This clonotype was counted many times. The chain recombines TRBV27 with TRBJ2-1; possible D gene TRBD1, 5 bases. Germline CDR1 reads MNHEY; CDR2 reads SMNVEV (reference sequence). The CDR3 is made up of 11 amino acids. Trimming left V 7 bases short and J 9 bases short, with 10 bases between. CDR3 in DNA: TGTGCCAGCACCCAGGGATCTGAGCAGTTCTTC. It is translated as CASTQGSEQFF.

The CDR3 nucleotides read TGTGCCAGCAGTTTACGGGGAGGAGGGGAAGAGACCCAGTACTTC. Protein product: CASSLRGGGEETQYF. The chain joins TRBV28 to TRBJ2-5, with a possible D match to TRBD2 (6 bases). This CDR3 spans 15 amino acids. Looked up from germline, CDR1 is MDHEN and CDR2 is SYDVKM. Deletions cut 2 bases from V and 3 bases from J, with 13 bases between.

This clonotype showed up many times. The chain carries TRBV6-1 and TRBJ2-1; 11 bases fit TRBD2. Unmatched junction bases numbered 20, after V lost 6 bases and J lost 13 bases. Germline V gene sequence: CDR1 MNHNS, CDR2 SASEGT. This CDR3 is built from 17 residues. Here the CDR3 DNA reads TGTGCCAGCAGCCTAGCGGGAGGAAGTTTCGAGGGGTTGGCTCAGTTCTTC. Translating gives CASSLAGGSFEGLAQFF.

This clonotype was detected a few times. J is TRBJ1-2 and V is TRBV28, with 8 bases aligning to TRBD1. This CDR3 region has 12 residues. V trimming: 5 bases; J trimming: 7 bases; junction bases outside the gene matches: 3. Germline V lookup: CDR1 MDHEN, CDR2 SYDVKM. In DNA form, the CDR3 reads TGTGCCAGCAGTATCCAGGGGGCTGGCTACACCTTC. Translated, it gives CASSIQGAGYTF.

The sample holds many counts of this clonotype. In nucleotides, the CDR3 is TGTGCCAGCTCACCTCGGAGGGAGGCTGAAGCTTTCTTT. Translation: CASSPRREAEAFF. The rearrangement links TRBV18 to TRBJ1-1; D is undetermined. The germline CDR1 and CDR2 sequences are KGHSH and LQKENI. Trimming left V 3 bases short and J 6 bases short, with 11 bases between. The CDR3 runs 13 residues.

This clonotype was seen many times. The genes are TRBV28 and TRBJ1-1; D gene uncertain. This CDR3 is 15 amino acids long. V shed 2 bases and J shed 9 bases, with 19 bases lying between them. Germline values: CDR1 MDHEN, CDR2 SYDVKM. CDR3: CASSLTVGGGAQAFF. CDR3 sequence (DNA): TGTGCCAGCAGTTTAACAGTCGGCGGTGGAGCTCAAGCTTTCTTT.

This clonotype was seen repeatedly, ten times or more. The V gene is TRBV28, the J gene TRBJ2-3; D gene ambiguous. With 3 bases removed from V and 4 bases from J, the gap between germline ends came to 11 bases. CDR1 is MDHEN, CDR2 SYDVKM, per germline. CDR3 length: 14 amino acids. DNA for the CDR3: TGTGCCAGCAGTTTGGGTCCGGCAGCAGATACGCAGTATTTT. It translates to CASSLGPAADTQYF.

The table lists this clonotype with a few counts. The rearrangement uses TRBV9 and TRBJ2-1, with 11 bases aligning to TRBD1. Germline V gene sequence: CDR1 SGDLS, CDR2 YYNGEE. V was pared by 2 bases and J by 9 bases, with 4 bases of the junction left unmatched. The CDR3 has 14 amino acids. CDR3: CASSVDRGRGEQFF. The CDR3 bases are TGTGCCAGCAGCGTGGACAGGGGGCGCGGTGAGCAGTTCTTC.

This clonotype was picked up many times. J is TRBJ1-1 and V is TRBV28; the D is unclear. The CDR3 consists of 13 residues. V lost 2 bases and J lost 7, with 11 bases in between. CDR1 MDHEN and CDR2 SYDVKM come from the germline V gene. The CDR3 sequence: CASSLGWILEAFF. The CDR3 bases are TGTGCCAGCAGTTTAGGATGGATTCTTGAAGCTTTCTTT.

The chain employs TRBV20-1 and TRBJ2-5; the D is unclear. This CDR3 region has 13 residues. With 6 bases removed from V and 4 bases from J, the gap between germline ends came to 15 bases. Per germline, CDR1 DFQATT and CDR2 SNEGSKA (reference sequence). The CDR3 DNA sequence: TGCAGTGCCCCCCTGATGGGCATAGAGACCCAGTACTTC. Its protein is CSAPLMGIETQYF.

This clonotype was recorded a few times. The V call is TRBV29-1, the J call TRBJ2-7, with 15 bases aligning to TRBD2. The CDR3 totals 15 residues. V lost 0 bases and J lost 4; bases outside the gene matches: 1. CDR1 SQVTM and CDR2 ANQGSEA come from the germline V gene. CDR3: CSVEDGTSGRYEQYF. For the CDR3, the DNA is TGCAGCGTTGAAGACGGGACTAGCGGGAGGTACGAGCAGTACTTC.

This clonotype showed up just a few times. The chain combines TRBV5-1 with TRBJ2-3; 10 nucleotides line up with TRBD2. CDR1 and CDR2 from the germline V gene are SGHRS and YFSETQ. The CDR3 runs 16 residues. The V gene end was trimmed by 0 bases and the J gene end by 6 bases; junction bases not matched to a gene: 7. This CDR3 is CASSLESGRAWDTQYF. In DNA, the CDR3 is TGCGCCAGCAGCTTGGAGAGCGGGAGGGCGTGGGATACGCAGTATTTT.

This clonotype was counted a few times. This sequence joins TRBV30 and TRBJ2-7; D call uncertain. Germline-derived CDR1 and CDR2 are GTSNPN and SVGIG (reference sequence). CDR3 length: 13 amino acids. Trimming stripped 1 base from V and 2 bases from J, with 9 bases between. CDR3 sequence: CAWSGDHPYEQYF. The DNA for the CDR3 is TGTGCCTGGAGTGGTGACCACCCCTACGAGCAGTACTTC.

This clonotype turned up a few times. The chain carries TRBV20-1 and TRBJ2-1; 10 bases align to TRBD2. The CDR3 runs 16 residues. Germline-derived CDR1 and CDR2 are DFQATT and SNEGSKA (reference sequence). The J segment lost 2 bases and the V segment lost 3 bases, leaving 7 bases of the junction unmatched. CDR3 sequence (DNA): TGCAGTGCTAGGGATCTTAGCGGGGGGCCCTACAATGAGCAGTTCTTC. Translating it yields CSARDLSGGPYNEQFF.

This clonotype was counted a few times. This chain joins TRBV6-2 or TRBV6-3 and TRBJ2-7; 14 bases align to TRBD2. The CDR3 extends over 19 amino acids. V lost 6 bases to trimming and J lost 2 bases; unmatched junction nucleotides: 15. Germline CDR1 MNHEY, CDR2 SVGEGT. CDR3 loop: CASSLPGLAGVERAYEQYF. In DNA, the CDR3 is TGTGCCAGCAGCCTACCGGGACTAGCGGGAGTGGAAAGGGCCTACGAGCAGTACTTC.

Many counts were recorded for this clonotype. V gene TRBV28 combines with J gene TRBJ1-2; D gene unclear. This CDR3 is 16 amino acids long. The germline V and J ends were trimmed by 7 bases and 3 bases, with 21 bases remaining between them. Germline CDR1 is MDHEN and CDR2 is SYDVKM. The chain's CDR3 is CASTFSVQAPYYGYTF. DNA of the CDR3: TGTGCCAGCACCTTTTCGGTGCAAGCGCCCTACTATGGCTACACCTTC.

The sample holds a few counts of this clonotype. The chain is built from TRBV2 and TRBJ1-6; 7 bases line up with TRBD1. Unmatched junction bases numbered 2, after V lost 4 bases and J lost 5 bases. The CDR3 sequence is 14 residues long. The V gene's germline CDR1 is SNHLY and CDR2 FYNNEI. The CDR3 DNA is TGTGCCAGCAGTGTCACAGGGGATAATTCACCCCTCCACTTT. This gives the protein CASSVTGDNSPLHF.

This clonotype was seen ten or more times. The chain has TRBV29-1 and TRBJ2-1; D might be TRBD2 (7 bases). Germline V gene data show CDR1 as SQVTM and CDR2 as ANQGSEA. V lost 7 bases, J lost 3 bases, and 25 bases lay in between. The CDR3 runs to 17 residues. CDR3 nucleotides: TGCAGCGCTAATCCCTCCCAGGGGCGGGGGCTCTACAATGAGCAGTTCTTC. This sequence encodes CSANPSQGRGLYNEQFF.

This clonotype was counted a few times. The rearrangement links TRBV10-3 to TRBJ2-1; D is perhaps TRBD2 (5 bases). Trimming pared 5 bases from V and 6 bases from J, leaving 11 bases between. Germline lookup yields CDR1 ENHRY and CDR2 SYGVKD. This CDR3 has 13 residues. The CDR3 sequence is CAISRTGINEQFF. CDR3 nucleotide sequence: TGTGCCATCAGTAGGACTGGAATCAATGAGCAGTTCTTC.

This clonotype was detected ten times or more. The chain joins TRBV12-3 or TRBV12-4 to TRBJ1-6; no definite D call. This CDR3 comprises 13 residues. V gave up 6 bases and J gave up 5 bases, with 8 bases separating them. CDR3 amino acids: CASRRVDNSPLHF. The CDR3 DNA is TGTGCCAGCAGGCGGGTCGATAATTCACCCCTCCACTTT.

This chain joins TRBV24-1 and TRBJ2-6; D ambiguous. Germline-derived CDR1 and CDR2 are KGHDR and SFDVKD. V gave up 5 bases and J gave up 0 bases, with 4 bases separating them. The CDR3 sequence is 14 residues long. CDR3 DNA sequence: TGTGCCACCAGTGCCCGCTCTGGGGCCAACGTCCTGACTTTC. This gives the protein CATSARSGANVLTF.

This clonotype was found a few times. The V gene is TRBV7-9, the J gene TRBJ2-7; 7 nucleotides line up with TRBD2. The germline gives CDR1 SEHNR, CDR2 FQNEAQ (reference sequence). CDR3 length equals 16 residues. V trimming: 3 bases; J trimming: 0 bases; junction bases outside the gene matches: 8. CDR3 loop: CASSFPTSQSSYEQYF. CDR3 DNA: TGTGCCAGCAGCTTCCCGACTAGCCAGAGCTCCTACGAGCAGTACTTC.

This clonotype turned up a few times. In DNA form, the CDR3 reads TGTGCCAGCAGTCCGCAGACATTCCAGCCCCAGCATTTT. Encoded protein: CASSPQTFQPQHF. The chain joins TRBV12-3 or TRBV12-4 to TRBJ1-5; no firm D call. Trimming removed 5 bases from V and 7 bases from J, with 12 bases in between. This CDR3 has 13 residues.

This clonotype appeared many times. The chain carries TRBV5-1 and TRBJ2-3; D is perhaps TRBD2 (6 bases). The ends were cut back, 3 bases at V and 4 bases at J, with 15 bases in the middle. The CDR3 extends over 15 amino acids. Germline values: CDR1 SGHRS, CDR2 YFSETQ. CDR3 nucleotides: TGCGCCAGCAGCTCTGGACTGACTAGTGCAGATACGCAGTATTTT. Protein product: CASSSGLTSADTQYF.

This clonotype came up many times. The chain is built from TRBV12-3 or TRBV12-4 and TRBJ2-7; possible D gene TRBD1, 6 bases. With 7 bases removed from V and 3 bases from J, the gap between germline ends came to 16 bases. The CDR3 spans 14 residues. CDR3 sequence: CASKPTGTVYEQYF. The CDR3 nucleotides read TGTGCCAGCAAGCCTACAGGGACGGTCTACGAGCAGTACTTC.

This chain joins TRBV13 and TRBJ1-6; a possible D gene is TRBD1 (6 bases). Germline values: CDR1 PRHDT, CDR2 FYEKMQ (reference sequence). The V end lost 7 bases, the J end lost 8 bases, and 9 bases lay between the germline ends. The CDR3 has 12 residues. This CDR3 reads CASTRGHSPLHF. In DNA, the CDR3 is TGTGCCAGCACCAGGGGCCATTCACCCCTCCACTTT.

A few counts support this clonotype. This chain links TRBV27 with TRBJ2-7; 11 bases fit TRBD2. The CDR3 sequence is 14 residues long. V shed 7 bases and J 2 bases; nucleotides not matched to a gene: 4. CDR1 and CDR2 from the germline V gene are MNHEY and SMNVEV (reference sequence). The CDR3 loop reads CASTGTSGPYEQYF. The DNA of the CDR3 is TGTGCCAGCACCGGGACTAGCGGACCCTACGAGCAGTACTTC.